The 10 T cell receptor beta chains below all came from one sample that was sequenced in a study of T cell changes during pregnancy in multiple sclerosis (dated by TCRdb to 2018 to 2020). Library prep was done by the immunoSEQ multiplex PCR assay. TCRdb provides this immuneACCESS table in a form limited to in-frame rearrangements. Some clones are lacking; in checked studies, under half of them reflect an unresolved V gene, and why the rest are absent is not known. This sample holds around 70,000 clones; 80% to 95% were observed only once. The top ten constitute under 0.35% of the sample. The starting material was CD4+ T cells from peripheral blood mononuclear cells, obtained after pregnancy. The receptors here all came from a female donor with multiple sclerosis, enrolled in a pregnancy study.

This chain's CDR3 is CASSPSGGRTEAFF. DNA of the CDR3: TGTGCCAGCTCACCAAGCGGGGGGAGGACTGAAGCTTTCTTT. The chain carries TRBV18 and TRBJ1-1, with a tentative D call TRBD1 (5 bases). Trimming left V 2 bases short and J 5 bases short, with 12 bases between. The CDR3 has 14 residues. The germline CDR1 and CDR2 sequences are KGHSH and LQKENI.

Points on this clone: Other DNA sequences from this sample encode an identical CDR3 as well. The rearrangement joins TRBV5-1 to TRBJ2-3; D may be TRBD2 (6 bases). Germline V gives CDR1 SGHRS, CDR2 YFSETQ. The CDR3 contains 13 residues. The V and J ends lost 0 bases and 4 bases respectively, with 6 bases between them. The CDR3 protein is CASSLGGADTQYF. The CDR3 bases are TGCGCCAGCAGCTTGGGCGGGGCAGATACGCAGTATTTT.

CDR3 sequence: CASSQEGQVFRETQYF. CDR3 DNA sequence: TGTGCCAGCAGCCAAGAGGGACAGGTTTTTCGAGAGACCCAGTACTTC. The rearrangement joins TRBV4-2 to TRBJ2-5; TRBD1 matches 8 bases. The length of the CDR3 is 16 residues. V trimming: 0 bases; J trimming: 4 bases; junction bases outside the gene matches: 7. Per germline, CDR1 LGHNA and CDR2 YNFKEQ.

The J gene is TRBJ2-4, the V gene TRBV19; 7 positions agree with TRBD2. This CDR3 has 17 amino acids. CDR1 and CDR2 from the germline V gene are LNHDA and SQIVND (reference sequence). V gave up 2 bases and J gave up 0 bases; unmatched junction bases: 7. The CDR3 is CASSISWLAVAKNIQYF. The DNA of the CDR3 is TGTGCCAGTAGTATATCGTGGCTAGCGGTAGCCAAAAACATTCAGTACTTC.

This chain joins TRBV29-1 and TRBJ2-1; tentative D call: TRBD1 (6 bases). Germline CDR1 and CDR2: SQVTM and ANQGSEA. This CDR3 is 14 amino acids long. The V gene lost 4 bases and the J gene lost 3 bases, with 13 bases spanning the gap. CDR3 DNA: TGCAGCGTTGCCCGAGGGGGAAACTACAATGAGCAGTTCTTC. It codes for CSVARGGNYNEQFF.

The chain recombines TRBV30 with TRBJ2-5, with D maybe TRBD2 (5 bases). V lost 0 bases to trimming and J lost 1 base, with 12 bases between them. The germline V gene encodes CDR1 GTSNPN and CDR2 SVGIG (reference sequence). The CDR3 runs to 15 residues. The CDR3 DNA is TGTGCCTGGAGTGTACTTGCGGGCCGCCAAGAGACCCAGTACTTC. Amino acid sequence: CAWSVLAGRQETQYF. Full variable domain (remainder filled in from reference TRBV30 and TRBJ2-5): SQTIHQWPATLVQPVGSPLSLECTVEGTSNPNLYWYRQAAGRGLQLLFYSVGIGQISSEVPQNLSASRPQDRQFILSSKKLLLSDSGFYLCAWSVLAGRQETQYFGPGTRLLVL.

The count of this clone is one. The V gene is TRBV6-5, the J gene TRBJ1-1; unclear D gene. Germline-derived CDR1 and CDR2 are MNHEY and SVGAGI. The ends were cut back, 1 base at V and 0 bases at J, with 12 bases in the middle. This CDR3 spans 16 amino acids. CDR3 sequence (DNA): TGTGCCAGCAGTTACTTTGCAGAGGCCTTGAACACTGAAGCTTTCTTT. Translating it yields CASSYFAEALNTEAFF.

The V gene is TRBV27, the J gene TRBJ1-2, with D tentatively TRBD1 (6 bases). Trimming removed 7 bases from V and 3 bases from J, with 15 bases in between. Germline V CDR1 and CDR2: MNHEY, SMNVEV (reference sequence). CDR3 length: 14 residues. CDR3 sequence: CASTLRGADYGYTF. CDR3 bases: TGTGCCAGCACCCTGCGGGGGGCGGACTATGGCTACACCTTC.

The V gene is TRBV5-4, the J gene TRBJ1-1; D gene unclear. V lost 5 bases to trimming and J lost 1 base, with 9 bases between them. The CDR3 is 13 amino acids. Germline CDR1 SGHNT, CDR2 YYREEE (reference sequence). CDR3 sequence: CASRDSKNTEAFF. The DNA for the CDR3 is TGTGCCAGCAGGGACTCTAAGAACACTGAAGCTTTCTTT.

This chain's CDR3 is CSAGGGTNEQFF. In nucleotides, the CDR3 is TGCAGCGCCGGGGGAGGGACCAATGAGCAGTTCTTC. This rearrangement joins TRBV29-1 to TRBJ2-1, with TRBD2 matching 7 bases. The CDR3 contains 12 residues. The ends lost 7 bases at V and 6 bases at J; junction bases unmatched: 6. The germline V gene encodes CDR1 SQVTM and CDR2 ANQGSEA.